Reported below is one T cell receptor beta chain. The antigen remains unidentified. The data belong to a study of shared clonotypes between healthy human individuals. Study results and limitations: Few donors limited the genetic and exposure-history diversity represented. Generation probabilities of non-shared clonotypes were lower (relative to those shared by all four donors).

The CDR3 is 13 amino acids. The ends were cut back, 5 bases at V and 7 bases at J, with 12 bases in the middle. Germline V gene lookup returns CDR1 SGHAT and CDR2 FQNNGV. Clones were sequenced by immunoSEQ multiplex PCR, and TCRdb holds only the in-frame ones, with some missing. The profile shows 600,000 to 800,000 clones, about two thirds of them singletons. The healthy adult donors were HIV-negative and reported no recent acute infections or vaccinations. This TCR came from a woman aged 30 to 39 in good health. The chain uses TRBV11-2 and TRBJ2-1; no clear D. The material sequenced was memory CD4+ T cells sorted from blood. Subset: CD45RA-negative fraction. The CDR3 sequence: CASSARVSNEQFF. The CDR3 DNA reads as TGTGCCAGCAGCGCCCGGGTTTCGAATGAGCAGTTCTTC.